Presented here are 21 T cell receptor beta chains from one specimen sequenced in a study of long-term antiretroviral therapy in people with HIV. At the survey level, the v3.0 immunoSEQ assay was run. Profiling relied on immunoSEQ multiplex PCR, and the TCRdb table lists in-frame clones only, not all of them. In the table there are approximately 15,000 clones, about 80% of which are singletons. Sequencing used unsorted PBMCs, obtained 0.1 years after starting antiretroviral therapy. The receptors derive from a man aged 18-30 years with HIV.

The chain employs TRBV4-3 and TRBJ2-3; 9 bases match TRBD1. The CDR3 length is 16 residues. In germline, CDR1 is LGHNA, CDR2 YSLEER. Trimming took 4 bases from V and 4 from J; bases not matched to a gene: 9. The CDR3 sequence: CASSLTAGTGPDTQYF. The CDR3 DNA follows: TGCGCCAGCAGCCTGACGGCCGGGACAGGGCCAGATACGCAGTATTTT.

This clone was seen once. The rearrangement joins TRBV30 to TRBJ2-7, with 7 bases matching TRBD2. The germline V gene encodes CDR1 GTSNPN and CDR2 SVGIG (reference sequence). The CDR3 runs 14 residues. The V gene end was trimmed by 2 bases and the J gene end by 5 bases; junction bases not matched to a gene: 9. The chain's CDR3 is CAWSFVSGVDEQYF. CDR3 DNA sequence: TGTGCCTGGAGTTTCGTAAGCGGGGTGGACGAGCAGTACTTC.

The chain recombines TRBV9 with TRBJ2-2; TRBD2 matches at 10 bases. Germline-derived CDR1 and CDR2 are SGDLS and YYNGEE. J gave up 6 bases and V 1 base, and 6 bases lay outside the gene matches. This CDR3 is 16 amino acids long. CDR3 DNA sequence: TGTGCCAGCAGCGTATGGACTAGCGGAGGATCCGGGGAGCTGTTTTTT. It is translated as CASSVWTSGGSGELFF. Using reference TRBV9 and TRBJ2-2 for the parts outside the CDR3, the full variable domain is DSGVTQTPKHLITATGQRVTLRCSPRSGDLSVYWYQQSLDQGLQFLIQYYNGEERAKGNILERFSAQQFPDLHSELNLSSLELGDSALYFCASSVWTSGGSGELFFGEGSRLTVL.

The genes are TRBV6-5 and TRBJ2-3, with a possible D match to TRBD2 (6 bases). V lost 4 bases to trimming and J lost 9 bases, with 23 bases between them. The germline V gene has CDR1 MNHEY and CDR2 SVGAGI. This CDR3 comprises 16 residues. CDR3 sequence (DNA): TGTGCCAGCAGTTCTCCCGGACTAACCCCGCTGGGCACGCAGTATTTT. Protein sequence: CASSSPGLTPLGTQYF.

V and J are TRBV20-1 and TRBJ1-2; D not certain. The germline gives CDR1 DFQATT, CDR2 SNEGSKA (reference sequence). Trimming shortened V by 6 bases and J by 8 bases, and 13 bases separated the two germline ends. The CDR3 is made up of 11 amino acids. The CDR3 is CSAVGPRGYTF. The CDR3 DNA is TGCAGTGCCGTCGGTCCACGAGGCTACACCTTC.

This chain joins TRBV9 and TRBJ2-2, with D tentatively TRBD2 (5 bases). The length of the CDR3 is 14 residues. Trimming removed 3 bases from V and 7 bases from J, with 13 bases in between. Germline V gene sequence: CDR1 SGDLS, CDR2 YYNGEE. For the CDR3, the DNA is TGTGCCAGCAGCGCTATTCCGGGGAGCGGGGAGCTGTTTTTT. Its translation: CASSAIPGSGELFF.

The chain is built from TRBV4-2 and TRBJ2-5, with D perhaps TRBD2 (5 bases). CDR3 length: 16 amino acids. Between the trimmed V and J ends, which lost 1 base and 4 bases, there was a span of 16 bases. CDR1 is LGHNA and CDR2 is YNFKEQ in the germline V gene. CDR3 nucleotides: TGTGCCAGCAGCCAAGGGGCAGGAGGTGCTGTAGAGACCCAGTACTTC. This translates into CASSQGAGGAVETQYF.

This chain links TRBV18 with TRBJ1-2, with D unclear. Deletions cut 3 bases from V and 4 bases from J, with 21 bases between. Per germline, CDR1 KGHSH and CDR2 LQKENI. The CDR3 runs to 17 residues. CDR3 in amino acids: CASSPRENPAGVYGYTF. Here the CDR3 DNA reads TGTGCCAGCTCACCCAGAGAGAACCCGGCTGGAGTCTATGGCTACACCTTC.

This clone has just a few counts. V is TRBV27 and J is TRBJ1-5, with no clear D. There are 15 residues in the CDR3. V lost 5 bases, J lost 2 bases, and 13 bases lay in between. The V gene's germline CDR1 is MNHEY and CDR2 SMNVEV (reference sequence). CDR3 DNA: TGTGCCAGCAGTCACCCCGGACTAGGCAATCAGCCCCAGCATTTT. The encoded protein is CASSHPGLGNQPQHF.

The chain uses TRBV19 and TRBJ2-7; TRBD2 aligns across 12 bases. V dropped 4 bases and J dropped 5; count of bases not matched to a gene: 9. CDR3 size: 16 residues. Germline V gives CDR1 LNHDA, CDR2 SQIVND (reference sequence). The CDR3 here is CASSKIWASGRDEQYF. The CDR3 DNA reads as TGTGCCAGTAGTAAAATATGGGCTAGCGGGAGGGACGAGCAGTACTTC.

As concerns this clone: One end of the junction does not line up with germline, which may come from a read error. V gene TRBV12-5 combines with J gene TRBJ1-1; D is unresolved. The CDR3 totals 11 residues. The germline V gene encodes CDR1 LGHNT and CDR2 FRNRAP. DNA of the CDR3: TGTGCTAGTGGTCATGTTGGAGAACCTCATTTT. Protein sequence: CASGHVGEPHF. Combining the CDR3 with reference TRBV12-5 and TRBJ1-1 gives the whole variable domain DARVTQTPRHKVTEMGQEVTMRCQPILGHNTVFWYRQTMMQGLELLAYFRNRAPLDDSGMPKDRFSAEMPDATLATLKIQPSEPRDSAVYFCASGHVGEPHFGQGTRLTVV.

The rearrangement joins TRBV6-5 to TRBJ1-1; perhaps TRBD1 as D (5 bases). V gave up 4 bases and J gave up 1 base, with 10 bases separating them. Germline V gene lookup returns CDR1 MNHEY and CDR2 SVGAGI. CDR3 size: 14 residues. DNA for the CDR3: TGTGCCAGCAGTTCTCTTGGGGGGAACACTGAAGCTTTCTTT. Its protein product is CASSSLGGNTEAFF.

This chain links TRBV14 with TRBJ2-7, with TRBD2 as a possible D gene (5 bases). From germline, CDR1 is SGHDN and CDR2 FVKESK. This CDR3 spans 17 amino acids. V dropped 3 bases and J dropped 3 bases, with 21 bases sitting between them. CDR3 sequence: CASSHNPGLGAGYEQYF. CDR3 DNA: TGTGCCAGCAGCCACAACCCCGGACTCGGTGCTGGCTACGAGCAGTACTTC.

The V call is TRBV11-2, the J call TRBJ2-3; no firm D call. Germline V CDR1 and CDR2: SGHAT, FQNNGV. With 4 bases removed from V and 10 bases from J, the gap between germline ends came to 18 bases. The CDR3 covers 14 residues. CDR3 amino acids: CASSYKGYAIAQYF. In DNA, the CDR3 is TGTGCCAGCAGCTACAAGGGTTACGCGATTGCGCAGTATTTT.

As DNA, the CDR3 is TGTGCCTCCCGGGGTCGAGGCTACACCTTC. As protein: CASRGRGYTF. V is TRBV30 and J is TRBJ1-2; D remains ambiguous. The CDR3 spans 10 residues. Germline CDR1 reads GTSNPN; CDR2 reads SVGIG (reference sequence). V lost 7 bases and J 8 bases, leaving 11 bases between the germline ends.

This clone was seen a handful of times. V and J are TRBV2 and TRBJ2-7; D tentatively reads TRBD1 or TRBD2 (5 bases each). Trimming cost V 11 bases and J 0 bases, with 14 bases left between them. The V gene's germline CDR1 is SNHLY and CDR2 FYNNEI. There are 13 residues in the CDR3. The CDR3 is CAGTGTDSYEQYF. In nucleotides, the CDR3 is TGTGCCGGTACCGGGACGGACTCCTACGAGCAGTACTTC.

The chain links TRBV16 to TRBJ2-1, with 11 nucleotides matching TRBD2. The CDR3 consists of 21 residues. CDR1 is KGHSY, CDR2 FQNENV, per germline. J lost 0 bases, V lost 1 base, and 14 bases had no gene match. CDR3 coding DNA: TGTGCCAGCAGCCAATACTTTCCCTTTTCTAGCGGGGGGAGCTCCTACAATGAGCAGTTCTTC. Amino acid sequence: CASSQYFPFSSGGSSYNEQFF.

This clone came up a few times. The chain combines TRBV19 with TRBJ1-4; 10 bases map to TRBD1. The V segment lost 4 bases and the J segment 5 bases; nucleotides outside the gene matches: 7. CDR3 length: 16 residues. Germline lookup yields CDR1 LNHDA and CDR2 SQIVND (reference sequence). Here the CDR3 reads CASSRPQGQGNEKLFF. The DNA of the CDR3 is TGTGCCAGTAGTAGGCCCCAGGGACAGGGGAATGAAAAACTGTTTTTT.

The chain has TRBV9 and TRBJ1-2; maybe TRBD1 (5 bases). The V gene's germline CDR1 is SGDLS and CDR2 YYNGEE. Trimming pared 3 bases from V and 4 bases from J, leaving 7 bases between. The CDR3 totals 12 residues. In DNA, the CDR3 is TGTGCCAGCAGCGGGGGACTCTATGGCTACACCTTC. Protein product: CASSGGLYGYTF.

In its sample, this clone was seen once. This chain uses TRBV11-2 with TRBJ2-7; D might be TRBD1 or TRBD2, each matching 6 bases. This CDR3 has 15 amino acids. Trimming left V 1 base short and J 3 bases short, with 13 bases between. The germline V gene has CDR1 SGHAT and CDR2 FQNNGV. The CDR3 region has the DNA TGTGCCAGCAGCTTAGTGGGGGGACAAATCTACGAGCAGTACTTC. Protein: CASSLVGGQIYEQYF.

This sequence joins TRBV7-2 and TRBJ2-5; 9 positions agree with TRBD2. V was clipped by 2 bases and J by 5 bases; unmatched bases: 6. From germline, CDR1 is SGHTA and CDR2 FQGNSA. The CDR3 has 15 residues. This CDR3 reads CASSLQRGDGETQYF. In DNA, the CDR3 is TGTGCCAGCAGCTTACAGCGGGGGGACGGGGAGACCCAGTACTTC.